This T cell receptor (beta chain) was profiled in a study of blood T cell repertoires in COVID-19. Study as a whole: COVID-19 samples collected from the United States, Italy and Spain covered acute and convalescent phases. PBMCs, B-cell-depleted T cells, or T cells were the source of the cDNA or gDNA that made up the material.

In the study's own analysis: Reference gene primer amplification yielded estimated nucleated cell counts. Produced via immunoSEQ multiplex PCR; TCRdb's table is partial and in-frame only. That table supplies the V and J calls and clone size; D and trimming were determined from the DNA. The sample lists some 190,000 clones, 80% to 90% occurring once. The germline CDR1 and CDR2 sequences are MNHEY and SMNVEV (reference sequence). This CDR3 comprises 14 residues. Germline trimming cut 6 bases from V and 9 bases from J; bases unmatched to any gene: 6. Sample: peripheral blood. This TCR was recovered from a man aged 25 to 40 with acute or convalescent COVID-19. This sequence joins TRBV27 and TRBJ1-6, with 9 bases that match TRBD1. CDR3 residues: CASSPGQGASPLHF. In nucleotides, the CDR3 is TGTGCCAGCAGCCCGGGACAGGGCGCTTCACCCCTCCACTTT.